What follows are 19 T cell receptor beta chains derived from one specimen sequenced in a study of tumor-infiltrating lymphocytes in primary liver carcinoma. They got blood RNA out of unsorted whole blood and also pulled out germline DNA. The authors made TCR beta cDNA from around 500 ng total RNA with a constant-region primer. Libraries of TCR beta came from three nested multiplex PCR rounds with slightly modified ARM-PCR. TRBV1-TRBV30 forward primers paired with a C-beta reverse primer were used in the first two PCR rounds, which ran roughly 9 cycles each. TCRdb recomputed calls from the multiplex PCR reads with MiXCR, one row per CDR3 protein. The repertoire holds 310,000 or so distinct CDR3 sequences, with around three fifths as singletons. The sample consisted of peripheral blood. These receptors all come from a woman in her twenties or thirties with primary liver carcinoma and hepatitis B virus infection.

The genes are TRBV6-6 and TRBJ2-5, with D hard to call. CDR1 is MNHNY and CDR2 is SVGAGI in the germline V gene (reference sequence). This CDR3 is built from 12 residues. V was cut by 2 bases and J by 3 bases, with 4 bases left in between. In DNA, the CDR3 is TGTGCCAGCAGTTACGACGAAGAGACCCAGTACTTC. Its protein product is CASSYDEETQYF.

On this clonotype itself: A much larger clone differs by one base, so this may be a read error. The chain employs TRBV6-6 and TRBJ2-7; 7 positions agree with TRBD1. This CDR3 is 14 amino acids long. Per germline, CDR1 MNHNY and CDR2 SVGAGI (reference sequence). CDR3 nucleotide sequence: TGTGCCAGCAGCCCTCGGGACAGCGGCTACGGGCAGTACTTC. Translated, it gives CASSPRDSGYGQYF.

This clonotype was observed many times. V usage is TRBV11-2 and J usage is TRBJ2-3, with 12 bases fitting TRBD2. This CDR3 comprises 18 residues. Germline CDR1 SGHAT, CDR2 FQNNGV. J was trimmed by 0 bases and V by 1 base; bases with no gene match: 5. CDR3 in amino acids: CASSLGLAGERSTDTQYF. In DNA form, the CDR3 reads TGTGCCAGCAGCTTAGGACTAGCGGGAGAGAGGAGCACAGATACGCAGTATTTT.

The rearrangement uses TRBV4-1 and TRBJ2-7; D ambiguous. The CDR3 is 14 amino acids. CDR1 is MGHRA and CDR2 is YSYEKL in the germline V gene. V lost 1 base and J 5 bases, leaving 12 bases between the germline ends. For the CDR3, the DNA is TGCGCCAGCAGCCAAGGTCATAGCACCGACGAGCAGTACTTC. Its protein product is CASSQGHSTDEQYF.

This clonotype appeared a few times. This chain links TRBV5-4 with TRBJ2-7; D may match TRBD1 or TRBD2 (5 bases each). The V and J ends lost 4 bases and 6 bases respectively, with 8 bases between them. CDR1 is SGHNT, CDR2 YYREEE, per germline (reference sequence). The length of the CDR3 is 11 residues. The CDR3: CASSEGTEQYF. CDR3 bases: TGTGCCAGCAGCGAGGGGACCGAGCAGTACTTC.

This clonotype was found once. A much larger clone differs from this one at a single base, so this may be a read error. The gene calls are TRBV29-1 and TRBJ2-3, with D maybe TRBD1 (5 bases). The CDR3 has 12 residues. CDR1 is SQVTM and CDR2 is ANQGSEA in the germline V gene. The CDR3 region has the DNA TGCAGCGTTACAACAGGCCCAGATACGCACTATTTT. This sequence encodes CSVTTGPDTHYF.

The chain joins TRBV7-9 to TRBJ2-7; maybe TRBD2 (10 bases). The CDR3 spans 22 residues. Germline V lookup: CDR1 SEHNR, CDR2 FQNEAQ (reference sequence). With 0 bases removed from V and 5 bases from J, the gap between germline ends came to 35 bases. CDR3 bases: TGTGCCAGCAGCTTAGCGCAGGTAAACAGGGGGCCTAGCGGGAGTTCCCTGAACGAGCAGTACTTC. Its protein product is CASSLAQVNRGPSGSSLNEQYF.

Concerning this clonotype itself: A junction end diverges from the germline sequence, so it may reflect a read error. The rearrangement links TRBV6-2 or TRBV6-3 to TRBJ2-1; D assignment may be TRBD1 or TRBD2 (5 bases each). Germline CDR1 MNHEY, CDR2 SVGEGT. The CDR3 loop spans 13 amino acids. Here the CDR3 DNA reads TGTGCCAGCAGCCGGGACGGTTACAGTGAGCAGTTCTTC. Amino acids: CASSRDGYSEQFF.

This clonotype was seen a single time. The junction departs from germline at one end; a sequencing error may be responsible. The V call is TRBV11-2, the J call TRBJ2-7; perhaps TRBD2 as D (6 bases). CDR1 is SGHAT, CDR2 FQNNGV, per germline. CDR3 length: 15 amino acids. CDR3 in amino acids: CVSSLDQMEGPRSYF. In nucleotides, the CDR3 is TGTGTCAGCAGCTTAGATCAGATGGAGGGTCCTAGGTCGTATTTC.

As regards this clonotype: This may come from a read error, since a much larger clone is one base off. This chain joins TRBV6-6 and TRBJ1-1; D uncertain. The germline CDR1 and CDR2 sequences are MNHNY and SVGAGI (reference sequence). This CDR3 contains 12 residues. Trimming removed 7 bases from V and 4 bases from J, with 10 bases in between. The CDR3 here is CASNGGITEAFF. The CDR3 region has the DNA TGTGCCAGCAATGGAGGGATCACTGAAGCTTTCTTT.

Remarks on this clonotype: The missing conserved phenylalanine or tryptophan at the end of this CDR3 makes a read error likely. The genes are TRBV5-4 and TRBJ1-3, with D perhaps TRBD1 (5 bases). The CDR3 covers 15 residues. CDR1 is SGHNT, CDR2 YYREEE, per germline (reference sequence). The ends were cut back, 6 bases at V and 4 bases at J, with 17 bases in the middle. The CDR3: CASKATGTQGNTIYS. The CDR3 nucleotides are TGTGCCAGCAAAGCAACCGGGACCCAAGGAAACACCATATATTCT.

This clonotype has just a few counts. The chain has TRBV5-1 and TRBJ2-1; 10 bases fit TRBD1. Trimming cost V 0 bases and J 8 bases; bases outside gene matches: 5. Germline CDR1 and CDR2: SGHRS and YFSETQ. The CDR3 covers 15 residues. CDR3 loop: CASSLARQGADEQFF. In DNA form, the CDR3 reads TGCGCCAGCAGCTTGGCTCGACAGGGGGCCGATGAGCAGTTCTTC.

This clonotype appeared a few times. CDR3 residues: CASSFPPASDEQFF. In DNA, the CDR3 is TGTGCCAGCAGTTTCCCACCAGCGAGCGATGAGCAGTTCTTC. The chain uses TRBV6-2 or TRBV6-3 and TRBJ2-1; D is unclear. The CDR3 contains 14 residues. Per germline, CDR1 MNHEY and CDR2 SVGEGT. V was shortened by 4 bases and J by 8 bases, with 15 bases between the two germline ends.

This chain connects TRBV7-8 to TRBJ1-1; possibly TRBD1 for D (5 bases). CDR1 and CDR2 (germline): SGHVS, FQNEAQ. CDR3 size: 13 residues. Trimming cost V 6 bases and J 1 base, with 9 bases left between them. The CDR3 region has the DNA TGTGCCAGCAGGGGACTCCCGAACACTGAAGCTTTCTTT. It specifies CASRGLPNTEAFF. The variable domain in full, with the rest retrieved from reference TRBV7-8 and TRBJ1-1, is GAGVSQSPRYKVAKRGQDVALRCDPISGHVSLFWYQQALGQGPEFLTYFQNEAQLDKSGLPSDRFFAERPEGSVSTLKIQRTQQEDSAVYLCASRGLPNTEAFFGQGTRLTVV.

Concerning this clonotype itself: Compared with germline, one end of the junction differs, possibly owing to a read error. The chain has TRBV5-4 and TRBJ2-7; D gene ambiguous. The CDR3 is made up of 13 amino acids. Germline CDR1 and CDR2: SGHNT and YYREEE (reference sequence). CDR3 protein: CASSGVRWGEQYF. The DNA of the CDR3 is TGTGCCAGCAGCGGTGTCAGGTGGGGTGAGCAATACTTC.

This rearrangement joins TRBV28 to TRBJ2-7; possible D gene TRBD2, 5 bases. CDR1 and CDR2 from the germline V gene are MDHEN and SYDVKM. The CDR3 runs to 12 residues. V lost 5 bases and J lost 6, with 11 bases in between. The CDR3 DNA reads TGTGCCAGCAGTCTCCGGCGGGTCGAGCAGTACTTC. It codes for CASSLRRVEQYF.

As for this clonotype: The junction departs from germline at one end; a sequencing error may be responsible. V gene TRBV12-3 or TRBV12-4 combines with J gene TRBJ2-7; D not certain. The CDR3 is 14 residues long. CDR3 in DNA: TGTGCCAGCAGTTTTGACTTGCCATCCTACGGGCAGTACTTC. The encoded protein is CASSFDLPSYGQYF.

The sample holds one count of this clonotype. Germline and junction disagree at one end, which may indicate a read error. The CDR3 here is CASSLASGGGSYNGQFF. The CDR3, as DNA: TGTGCCAGCAGCTTAGCATCAGGGGGCGGCTCCTACAATGGGCAGTTCTTC. The J gene is TRBJ2-1, the V gene TRBV7-9; 8 nucleotides align to TRBD1. Germline loops: CDR1 SEHNR, CDR2 FQNEAQ (reference sequence). The CDR3 loop spans 17 amino acids.

The gene calls are TRBV5-6 and TRBJ1-1; D is unclear. CDR3 length: 14 amino acids. Germline V CDR1 and CDR2: SGHDT, YYEEEE. Deletions cut 0 bases from V and 4 bases from J, with 10 bases between. This chain's CDR3 is CASSLVSRRTEAFF. In DNA, the CDR3 is TGTGCCAGCAGCTTGGTCTCAAGACGCACTGAAGCTTTCTTT. The complete variable domain, with remaining parts taken from reference TRBV5-6 and TRBJ1-1, reads DAGVTQSPTHLIKTRGQQVTLRCSPKSGHDTVSWYQQALGQGPQFIFQYYEEEERQRGNFPDRFSGHQFPNYSSELNVNALLLGDSALYLCASSLVSRRTEAFFGQGTRLTVV.